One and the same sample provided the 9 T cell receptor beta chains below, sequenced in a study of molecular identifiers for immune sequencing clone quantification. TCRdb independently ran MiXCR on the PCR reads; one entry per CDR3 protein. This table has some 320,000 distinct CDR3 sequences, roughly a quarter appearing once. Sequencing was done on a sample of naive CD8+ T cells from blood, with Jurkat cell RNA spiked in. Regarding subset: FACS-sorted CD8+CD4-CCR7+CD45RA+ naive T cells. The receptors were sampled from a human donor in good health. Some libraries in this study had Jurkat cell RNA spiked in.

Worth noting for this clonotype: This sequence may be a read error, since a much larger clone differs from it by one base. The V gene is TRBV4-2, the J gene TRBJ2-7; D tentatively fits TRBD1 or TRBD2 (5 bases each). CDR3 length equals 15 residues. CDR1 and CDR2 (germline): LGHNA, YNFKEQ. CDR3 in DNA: TGTGCCCGCAGCCTCATCCGGGACCCGGAGAGCGAGCAGTACTTC. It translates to CARSLIRDPESEQYF.

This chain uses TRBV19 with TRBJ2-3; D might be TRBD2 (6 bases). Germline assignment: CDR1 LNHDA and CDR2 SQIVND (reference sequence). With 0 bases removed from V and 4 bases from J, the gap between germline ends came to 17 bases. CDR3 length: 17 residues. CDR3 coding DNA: TGTGCCAGTAGTATAGACGCGGGGACCTCTGGGGCAGATACGCAGTATTTT. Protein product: CASSIDAGTSGADTQYF.

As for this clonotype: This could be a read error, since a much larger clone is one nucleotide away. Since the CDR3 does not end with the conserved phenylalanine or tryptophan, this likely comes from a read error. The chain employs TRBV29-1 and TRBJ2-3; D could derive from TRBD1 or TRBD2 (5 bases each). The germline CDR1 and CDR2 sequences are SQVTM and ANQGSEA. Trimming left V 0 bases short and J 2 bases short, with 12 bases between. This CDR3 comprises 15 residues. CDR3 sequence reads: CSVEEGWGTTDTQYL. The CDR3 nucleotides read TGCAGCGTTGAAGAAGGTTGGGGGACCACAGATACGCAGTATCTT.

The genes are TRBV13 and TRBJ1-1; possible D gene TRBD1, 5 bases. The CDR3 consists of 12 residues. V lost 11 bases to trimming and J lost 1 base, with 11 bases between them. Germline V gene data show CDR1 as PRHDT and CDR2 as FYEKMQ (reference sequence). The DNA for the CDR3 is TGTGCCGGGGCAGGACCGAACACTGAAGCTTTCTTT. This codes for CAGAGPNTEAFF. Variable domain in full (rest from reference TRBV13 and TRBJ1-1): AAGVIQSPRHLIKEKRETATLKCYPIPRHDTVYWYQQGPGQDPQFLISFYEKMQSDKGSIPDRFSAQQFSDYHSELNMSSLELGDSALYFCAGAGPNTEAFFGQGTRLTVV.

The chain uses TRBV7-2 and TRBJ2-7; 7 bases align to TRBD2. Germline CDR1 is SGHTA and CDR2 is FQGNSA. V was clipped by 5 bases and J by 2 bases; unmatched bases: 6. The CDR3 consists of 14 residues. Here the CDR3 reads CASSPFGGAYEQYF. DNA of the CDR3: TGTGCCAGCAGCCCGTTTGGGGGGGCCTACGAGCAGTACTTC.

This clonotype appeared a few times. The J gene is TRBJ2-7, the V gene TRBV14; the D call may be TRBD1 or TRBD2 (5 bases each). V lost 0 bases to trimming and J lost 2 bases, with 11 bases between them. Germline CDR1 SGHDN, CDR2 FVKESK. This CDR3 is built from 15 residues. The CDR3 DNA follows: TGTGCCAGCAGCCAAGATTATAGGGGAGCCTACGAGCAGTACTTC. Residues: CASSQDYRGAYEQYF.

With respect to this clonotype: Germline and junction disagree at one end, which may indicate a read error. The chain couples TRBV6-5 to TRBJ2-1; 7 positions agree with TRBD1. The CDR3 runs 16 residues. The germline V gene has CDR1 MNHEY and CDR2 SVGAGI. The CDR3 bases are TGTGCCAGCGGTTACTGGACAGGTCCCGCCTACAATGAGCAGTTCTTC. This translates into CASGYWTGPAYNEQFF.

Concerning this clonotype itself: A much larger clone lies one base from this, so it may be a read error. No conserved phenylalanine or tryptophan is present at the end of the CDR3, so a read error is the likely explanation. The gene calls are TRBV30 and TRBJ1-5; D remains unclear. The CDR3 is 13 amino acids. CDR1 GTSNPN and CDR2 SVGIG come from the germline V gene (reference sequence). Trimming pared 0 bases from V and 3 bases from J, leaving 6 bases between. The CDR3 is CAWSVSYNQPQHI. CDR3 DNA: TGTGCCTGGAGTGTCAGTTACAATCAGCCCCAGCATATT.

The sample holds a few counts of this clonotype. The CDR3 spells CASSQPAGTSGRADTQYF. CDR3 in DNA: TGTGCCAGCAGCCAACCCGCCGGGACTAGCGGGAGGGCAGATACGCAGTATTTT. This chain uses TRBV7-9 with TRBJ2-3, with 16 nucleotides matching TRBD2. CDR1 and CDR2 (germline): SEHNR, FQNEAQ (reference sequence). The CDR3 spans 18 residues. Unmatched junction bases numbered 9, after V lost 5 bases and J lost 4 bases. Drawing the rest from reference TRBV7-9 and TRBJ2-3, the complete variable domain is DTGVSQNPRHKITKRGQNVTFRCDPISEHNRLYWYRQTLGQGPEFLTYFQNEAQLEKSRLLSDRFSAERPKGSFSTLEIQRTEQGDSAMYLCASSQPAGTSGRADTQYFGPGTRLTVL.